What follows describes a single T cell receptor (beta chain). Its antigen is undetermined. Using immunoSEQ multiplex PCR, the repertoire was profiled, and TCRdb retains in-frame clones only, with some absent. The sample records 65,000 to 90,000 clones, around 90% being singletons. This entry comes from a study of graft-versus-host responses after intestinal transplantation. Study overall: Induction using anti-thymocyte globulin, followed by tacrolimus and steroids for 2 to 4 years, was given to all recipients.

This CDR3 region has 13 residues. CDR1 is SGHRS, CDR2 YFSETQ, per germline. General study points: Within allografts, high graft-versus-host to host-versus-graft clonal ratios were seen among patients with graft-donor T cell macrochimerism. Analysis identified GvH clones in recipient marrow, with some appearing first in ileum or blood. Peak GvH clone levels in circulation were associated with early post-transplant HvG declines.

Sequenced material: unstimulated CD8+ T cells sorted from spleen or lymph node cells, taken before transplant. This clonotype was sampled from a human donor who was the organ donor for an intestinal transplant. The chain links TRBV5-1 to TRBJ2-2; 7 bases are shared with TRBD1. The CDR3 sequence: CVTTGVNTGELFF. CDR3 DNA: TGCGTCACAACAGGGGTTAACACCGGGGAGCTGTTTTTT.